This T cell receptor beta chain came from a study of immune evolution from preneoplasia to lung adenocarcinoma. CDR1 SGHTA and CDR2 FQGNSA come from the germline V gene. Trimming pared 8 bases from V and 3 bases from J, leaving 19 bases between. The CDR3 is 15 residues long. Generated by immunoSEQ multiplex PCR, the TCRdb table keeps only in-frame clones and is missing some. The sample lists more than 3,500 clones, around 80% occurring once. The chain recombines TRBV7-2 with TRBJ2-5; D might be TRBD1 (7 bases). The sequencing input was FFPE adjacent normal lung tissue. This TCR was sampled from a person in their 70s with lung adenocarcinoma. The CDR3 nucleotides read TGTGCCAGCGAGGCCCAGGGGGGAACAAAAGAGACCCAGTACTTC. Protein: CASEAQGGTKETQYF.